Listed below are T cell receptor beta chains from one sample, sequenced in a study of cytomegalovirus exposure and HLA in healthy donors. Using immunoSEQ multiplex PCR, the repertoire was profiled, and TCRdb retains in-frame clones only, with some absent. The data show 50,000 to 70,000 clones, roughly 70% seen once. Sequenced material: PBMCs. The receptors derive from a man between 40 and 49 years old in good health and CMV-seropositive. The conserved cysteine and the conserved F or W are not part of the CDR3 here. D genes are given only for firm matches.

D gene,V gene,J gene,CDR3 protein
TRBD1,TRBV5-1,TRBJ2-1,ASSLEGTGYNEQF
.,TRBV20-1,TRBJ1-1,SAEQAWAF
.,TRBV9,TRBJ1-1,ASSVADSLNTEAF
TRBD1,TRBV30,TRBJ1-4,AWSPGGGIEKLF
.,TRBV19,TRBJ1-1,ASSDSENTEAF
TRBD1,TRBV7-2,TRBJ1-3,ASSQQGGTGNTIY
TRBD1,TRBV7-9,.,ASSLGSGQGAEQY
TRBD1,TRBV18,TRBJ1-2,ASSPSGQGGGYT
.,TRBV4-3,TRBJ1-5,ASSLNYNQPQH
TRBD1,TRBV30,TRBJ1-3,AWNRGGNTIY
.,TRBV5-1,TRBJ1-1,ASSLSGQGNTEAF
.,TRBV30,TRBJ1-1,AWSVGPDTEAF
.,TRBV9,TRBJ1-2,ASSTRSGYT
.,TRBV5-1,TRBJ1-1,ASSLLGGQDTEAF
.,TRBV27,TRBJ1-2,ASSLTENYGYT
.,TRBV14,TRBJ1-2,ASSQIQSTYGYT
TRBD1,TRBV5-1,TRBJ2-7,ASSYRQGASDEQY
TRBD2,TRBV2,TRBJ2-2,ASTLAGGPSTGELF
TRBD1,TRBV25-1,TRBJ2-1,ASSDRGQGVGEQF
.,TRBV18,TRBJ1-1,ASSPRTEVTEAF
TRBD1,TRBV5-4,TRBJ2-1,ASSPPGTGYNEQF
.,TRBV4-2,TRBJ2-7,ASSQEGHRLEQY
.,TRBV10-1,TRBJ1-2,ASSRDPNYGYT
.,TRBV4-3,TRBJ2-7,ASSQGGGRDYEQY
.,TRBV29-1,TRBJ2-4,SVVGAGLTNIQY
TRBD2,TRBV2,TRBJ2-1,ASSADGVAGEDEQF
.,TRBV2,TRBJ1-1,ASSVRTTEAF
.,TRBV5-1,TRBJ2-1,ASSLEQGYNEQF
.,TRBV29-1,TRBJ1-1,SVEKGQHTEAF
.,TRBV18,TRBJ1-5,ASSPRRGTQH
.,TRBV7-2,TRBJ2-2,ASSLVQGGGELF
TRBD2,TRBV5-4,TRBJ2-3,ASSPLAGGSTDTQY
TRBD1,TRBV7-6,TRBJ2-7,ASSQRPGQGTYEQY
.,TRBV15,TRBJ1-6,ATSRVLTGSNSPLH
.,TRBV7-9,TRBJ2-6,ASSLDRQAGANVLT
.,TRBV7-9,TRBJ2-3,ASSLTSGDTQY
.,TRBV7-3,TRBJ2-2,ASSLRGTNTGELF
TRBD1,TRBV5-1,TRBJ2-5,ASSLEGAHETQY
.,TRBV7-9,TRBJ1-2,ASSFQAGRSDGYT
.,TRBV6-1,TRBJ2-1,ASSVGGPPYNEQF
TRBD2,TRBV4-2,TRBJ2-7,ASSQGFTSDKQY
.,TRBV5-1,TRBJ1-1,ASSLAVRNTEAF